This record concerns one T cell receptor beta chain sequence. This CDR3 is also generated by other DNA sequences in the sample. This sample was taken from a study of memory CD4+ T cells and cytomegalovirus serostatus. Study at large: This sample comes from healthy Belgian adults, roughly 9 CMV seropositive, 24 seronegative.

This CDR3 is 14 amino acids long. The V gene end was trimmed by 6 bases and the J gene end by 4 bases; junction bases not matched to a gene: 5. Germline CDR1 reads MDHEN; CDR2 reads SYDVKM. Some clones are missing from TCRdb's copy, which holds only in-frame ones; the method was immunoSEQ multiplex PCR. The sample holds 50,000 to 65,000 clones, around 83% seen once. Single viable CD3+CD4+CD8-CD45RO+ cells were sorted as the memory CD4+ T cells. Material: memory CD4+ T cells from blood. The TCR originated in an adult in good health and CMV-seropositive. This chain links TRBV28 with TRBJ1-2; 10 bases map to TRBD1. CDR3 bases: TGTGCCAGCAGGCTAGGACAGGGGGGCTATGGCTACACCTTC. Protein: CASRLGQGGYGYTF.